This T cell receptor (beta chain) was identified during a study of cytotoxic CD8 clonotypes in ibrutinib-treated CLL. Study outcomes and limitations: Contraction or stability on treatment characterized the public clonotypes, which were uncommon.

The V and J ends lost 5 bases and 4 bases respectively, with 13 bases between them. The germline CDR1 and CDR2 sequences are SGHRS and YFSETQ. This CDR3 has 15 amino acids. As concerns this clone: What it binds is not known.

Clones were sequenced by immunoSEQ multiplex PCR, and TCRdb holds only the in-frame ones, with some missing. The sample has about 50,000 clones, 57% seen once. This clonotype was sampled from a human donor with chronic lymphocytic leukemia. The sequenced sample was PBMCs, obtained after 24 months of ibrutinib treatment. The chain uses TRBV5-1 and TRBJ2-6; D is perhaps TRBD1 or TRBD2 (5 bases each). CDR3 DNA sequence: TGCGCCAGCAGTGTTTGGGGGTCAGGGGCCAACGTCCTGACTTTC. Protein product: CASSVWGSGANVLTF.